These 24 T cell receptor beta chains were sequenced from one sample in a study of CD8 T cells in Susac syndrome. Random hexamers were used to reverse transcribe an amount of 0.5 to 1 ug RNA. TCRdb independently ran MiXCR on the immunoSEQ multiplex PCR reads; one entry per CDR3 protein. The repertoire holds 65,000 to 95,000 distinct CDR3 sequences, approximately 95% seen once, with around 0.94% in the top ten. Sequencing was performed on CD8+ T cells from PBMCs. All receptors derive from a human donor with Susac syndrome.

CDR3 nucleotides: TGCGCCAGCAGCTGGACAGGGAGGGCCTATGGCTACACCTTC. Translated, it gives CASSWTGRAYGYTF. The chain has TRBV5-1 and TRBJ1-2; 8 bases match TRBD1. The CDR3 covers 14 residues. The ends lost 3 bases at V and 4 bases at J; junction bases unmatched: 5. Germline CDR1 is SGHRS and CDR2 is YFSETQ.

The CDR3, as DNA: TGCGCCAGCAGCCAAGCTGGACACCTAGGGGTTTTCTCCATTTATGAGCAGTTCTTC. Translated, it gives CASSQAGHLGVFSIYEQFF. The rearrangement joins TRBV4-1 to TRBJ2-1, with a weak D call TRBD1 (5 bases). The CDR3 loop spans 19 amino acids. Germline V CDR1 and CDR2: MGHRA, YSYEKL. Trimming took 1 base from V and 8 from J, leaving 27 bases between them.

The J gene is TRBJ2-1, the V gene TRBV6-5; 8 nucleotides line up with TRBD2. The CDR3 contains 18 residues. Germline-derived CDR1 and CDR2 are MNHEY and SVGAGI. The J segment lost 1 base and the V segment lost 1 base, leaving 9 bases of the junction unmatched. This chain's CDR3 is CASSYYIRAGESYNEQFF. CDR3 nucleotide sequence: TGTGCCAGCAGTTACTACATTCGAGCGGGAGAATCCTACAATGAGCAGTTCTTC.

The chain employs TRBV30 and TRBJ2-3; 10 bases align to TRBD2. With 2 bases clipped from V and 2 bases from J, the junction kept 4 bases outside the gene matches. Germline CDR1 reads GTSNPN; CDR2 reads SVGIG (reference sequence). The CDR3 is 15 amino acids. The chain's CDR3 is CAWSLAGGFTDTQYF. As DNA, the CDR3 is TGTGCCTGGAGTTTAGCGGGAGGCTTCACAGATACGCAGTATTTT.

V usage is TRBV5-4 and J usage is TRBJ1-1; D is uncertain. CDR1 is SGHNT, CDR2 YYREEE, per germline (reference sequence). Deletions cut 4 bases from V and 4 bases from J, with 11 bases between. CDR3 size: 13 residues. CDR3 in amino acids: CASSVDGVTEAFF. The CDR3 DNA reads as TGTGCCAGCAGCGTGGATGGGGTCACTGAAGCTTTCTTT. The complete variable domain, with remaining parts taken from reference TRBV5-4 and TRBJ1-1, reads ETGVTQSPTHLIKTRGQQVTLRCSSQSGHNTVSWYQQALGQGPQFIFQYYREEENGRGNFPPRFSGLQFPNYSSELNVNALELDDSALYLCASSVDGVTEAFFGQGTRLTVV.

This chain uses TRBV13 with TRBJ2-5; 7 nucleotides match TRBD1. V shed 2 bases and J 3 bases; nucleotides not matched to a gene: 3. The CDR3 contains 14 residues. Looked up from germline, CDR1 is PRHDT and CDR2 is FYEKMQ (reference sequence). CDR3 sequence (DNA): TGTGCCAGCAGCTTATATGGGACAGAAGAGACCCAGTACTTC. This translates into CASSLYGTEETQYF.

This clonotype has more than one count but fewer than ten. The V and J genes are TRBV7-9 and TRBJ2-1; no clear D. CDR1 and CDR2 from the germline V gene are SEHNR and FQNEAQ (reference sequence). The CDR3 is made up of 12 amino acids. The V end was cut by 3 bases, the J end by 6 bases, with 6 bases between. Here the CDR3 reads CASSFRGNEQFF. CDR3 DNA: TGTGCCAGCAGCTTCCGCGGCAATGAGCAGTTCTTC.

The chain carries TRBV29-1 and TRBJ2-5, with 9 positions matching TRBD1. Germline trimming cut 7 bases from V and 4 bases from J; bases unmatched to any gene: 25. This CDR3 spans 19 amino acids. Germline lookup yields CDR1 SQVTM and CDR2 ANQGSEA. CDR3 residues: CSALEIAGTGTLRGETQYF. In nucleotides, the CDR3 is TGCAGCGCCCTAGAAATCGCCGGGACAGGGACCCTCCGGGGAGAGACCCAGTACTTC.

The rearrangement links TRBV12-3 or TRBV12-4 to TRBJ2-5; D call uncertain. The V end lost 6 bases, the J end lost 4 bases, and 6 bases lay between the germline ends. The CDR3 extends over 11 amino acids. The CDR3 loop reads CASRGRETQYF. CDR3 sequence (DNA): TGTGCCAGCAGGGGAAGAGAGACCCAGTACTTC.

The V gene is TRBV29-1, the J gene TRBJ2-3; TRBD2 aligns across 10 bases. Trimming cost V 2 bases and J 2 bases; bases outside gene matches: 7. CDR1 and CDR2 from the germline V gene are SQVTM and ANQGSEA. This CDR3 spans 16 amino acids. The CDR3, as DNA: TGCAGCGTTGAACCCGGACTAGCGGAAAACACAGATACGCAGTATTTT. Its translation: CSVEPGLAENTDTQYF.

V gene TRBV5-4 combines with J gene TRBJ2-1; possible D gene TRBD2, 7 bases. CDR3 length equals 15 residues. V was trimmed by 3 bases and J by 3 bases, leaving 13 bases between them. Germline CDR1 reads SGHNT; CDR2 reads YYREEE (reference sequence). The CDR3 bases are TGTGCCAGCAGCTGGGGGGGCGGCATCTACAATGAGCAGTTCTTC. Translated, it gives CASSWGGGIYNEQFF.

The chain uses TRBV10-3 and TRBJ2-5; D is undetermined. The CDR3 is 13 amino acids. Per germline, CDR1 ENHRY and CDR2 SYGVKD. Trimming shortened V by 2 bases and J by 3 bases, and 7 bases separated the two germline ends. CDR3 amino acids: CAISEPGKETQYF. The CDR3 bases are TGTGCCATCAGTGAGCCTGGGAAAGAGACCCAGTACTTC.

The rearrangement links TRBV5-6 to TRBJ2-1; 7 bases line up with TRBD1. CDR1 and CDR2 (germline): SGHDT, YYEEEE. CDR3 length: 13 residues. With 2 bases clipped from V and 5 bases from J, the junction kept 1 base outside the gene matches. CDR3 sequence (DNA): TGTGCCAGCAGCTTTACAGGGGACAATGAGCAGTTCTTC. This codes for CASSFTGDNEQFF.

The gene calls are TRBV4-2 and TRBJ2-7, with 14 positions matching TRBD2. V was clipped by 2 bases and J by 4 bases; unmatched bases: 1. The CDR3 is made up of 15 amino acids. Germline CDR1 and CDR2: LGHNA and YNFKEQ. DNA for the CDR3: TGTGCCAGCAGCCAAAGACTAGCGGGAGGGTACGAGCAGTACTTC. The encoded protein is CASSQRLAGGYEQYF.

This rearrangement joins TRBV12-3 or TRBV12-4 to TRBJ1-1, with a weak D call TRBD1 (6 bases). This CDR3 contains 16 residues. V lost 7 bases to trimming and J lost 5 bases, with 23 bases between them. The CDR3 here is CASITLGAYGWTEAFF. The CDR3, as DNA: TGTGCCAGCATAACATTGGGGGCATACGGGTGGACTGAAGCTTTCTTT.

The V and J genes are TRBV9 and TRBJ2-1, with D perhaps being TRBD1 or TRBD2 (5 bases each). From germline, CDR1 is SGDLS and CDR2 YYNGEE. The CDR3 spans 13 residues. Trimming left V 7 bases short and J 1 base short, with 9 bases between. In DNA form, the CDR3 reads TGTGCCAGCTCATGGGGGTCCTACAATGAGCAGTTCTTC. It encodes CASSWGSYNEQFF.

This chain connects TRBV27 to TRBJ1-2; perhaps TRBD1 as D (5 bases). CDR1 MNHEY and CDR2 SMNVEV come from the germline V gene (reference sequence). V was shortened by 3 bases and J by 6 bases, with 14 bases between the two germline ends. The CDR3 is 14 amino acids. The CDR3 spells CASSFSTRDHGYTF. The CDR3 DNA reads TGTGCCAGCAGTTTTTCCACCAGGGATCATGGCTACACCTTC.

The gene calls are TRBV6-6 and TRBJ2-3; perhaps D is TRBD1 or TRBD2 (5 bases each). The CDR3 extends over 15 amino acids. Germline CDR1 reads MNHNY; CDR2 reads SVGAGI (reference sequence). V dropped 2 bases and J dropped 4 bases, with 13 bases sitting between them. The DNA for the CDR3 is TGTGCCAGCAGTTACGAGGGGAGTCGGGCAGATACGCAGTATTTT. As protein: CASSYEGSRADTQYF.

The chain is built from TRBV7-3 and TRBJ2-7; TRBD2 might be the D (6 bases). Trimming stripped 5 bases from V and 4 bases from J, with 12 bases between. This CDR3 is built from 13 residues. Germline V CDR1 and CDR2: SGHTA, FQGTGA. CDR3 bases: TGTGCCAGCAGCCCCCTTAGCGGATACGAGCAGTACTTC. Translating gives CASSPLSGYEQYF.

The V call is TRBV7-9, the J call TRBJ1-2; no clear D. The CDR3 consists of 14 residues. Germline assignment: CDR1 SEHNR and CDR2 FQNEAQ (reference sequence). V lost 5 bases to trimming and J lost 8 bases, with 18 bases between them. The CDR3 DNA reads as TGTGCCAGCAGCCACTCGAGTGCCCAAGGGGGCTACACCTTC. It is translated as CASSHSSAQGGYTF.

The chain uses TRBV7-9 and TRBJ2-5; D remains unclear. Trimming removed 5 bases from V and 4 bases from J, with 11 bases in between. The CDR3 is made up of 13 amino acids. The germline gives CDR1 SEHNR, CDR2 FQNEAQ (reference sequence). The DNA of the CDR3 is TGTGCCAGCAGCGCGCCGGGCGGAGAGACCCAGTACTTC. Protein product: CASSAPGGETQYF.

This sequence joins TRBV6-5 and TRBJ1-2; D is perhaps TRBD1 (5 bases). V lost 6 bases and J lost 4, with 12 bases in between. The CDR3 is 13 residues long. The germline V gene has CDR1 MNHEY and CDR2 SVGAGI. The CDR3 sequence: CASRDPGAYGYTF. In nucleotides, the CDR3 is TGTGCCAGCAGGGACCCCGGGGCCTATGGCTACACCTTC.

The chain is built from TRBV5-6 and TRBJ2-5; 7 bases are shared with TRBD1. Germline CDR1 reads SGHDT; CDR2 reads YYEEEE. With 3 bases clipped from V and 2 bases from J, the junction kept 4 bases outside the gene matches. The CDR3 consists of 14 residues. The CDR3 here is CASSYRDRQETQYF. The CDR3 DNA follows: TGTGCCAGCAGCTACAGGGACAGACAAGAGACCCAGTACTTC.

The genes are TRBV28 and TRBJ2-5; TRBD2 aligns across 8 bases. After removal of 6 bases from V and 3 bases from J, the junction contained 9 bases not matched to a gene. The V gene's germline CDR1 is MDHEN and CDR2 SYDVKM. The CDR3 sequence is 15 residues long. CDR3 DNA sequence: TGTGCCAGCAGCGAAGCGGGAGTGGGGGAAGAGACCCAGTACTTC. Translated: CASSEAGVGEETQYF.